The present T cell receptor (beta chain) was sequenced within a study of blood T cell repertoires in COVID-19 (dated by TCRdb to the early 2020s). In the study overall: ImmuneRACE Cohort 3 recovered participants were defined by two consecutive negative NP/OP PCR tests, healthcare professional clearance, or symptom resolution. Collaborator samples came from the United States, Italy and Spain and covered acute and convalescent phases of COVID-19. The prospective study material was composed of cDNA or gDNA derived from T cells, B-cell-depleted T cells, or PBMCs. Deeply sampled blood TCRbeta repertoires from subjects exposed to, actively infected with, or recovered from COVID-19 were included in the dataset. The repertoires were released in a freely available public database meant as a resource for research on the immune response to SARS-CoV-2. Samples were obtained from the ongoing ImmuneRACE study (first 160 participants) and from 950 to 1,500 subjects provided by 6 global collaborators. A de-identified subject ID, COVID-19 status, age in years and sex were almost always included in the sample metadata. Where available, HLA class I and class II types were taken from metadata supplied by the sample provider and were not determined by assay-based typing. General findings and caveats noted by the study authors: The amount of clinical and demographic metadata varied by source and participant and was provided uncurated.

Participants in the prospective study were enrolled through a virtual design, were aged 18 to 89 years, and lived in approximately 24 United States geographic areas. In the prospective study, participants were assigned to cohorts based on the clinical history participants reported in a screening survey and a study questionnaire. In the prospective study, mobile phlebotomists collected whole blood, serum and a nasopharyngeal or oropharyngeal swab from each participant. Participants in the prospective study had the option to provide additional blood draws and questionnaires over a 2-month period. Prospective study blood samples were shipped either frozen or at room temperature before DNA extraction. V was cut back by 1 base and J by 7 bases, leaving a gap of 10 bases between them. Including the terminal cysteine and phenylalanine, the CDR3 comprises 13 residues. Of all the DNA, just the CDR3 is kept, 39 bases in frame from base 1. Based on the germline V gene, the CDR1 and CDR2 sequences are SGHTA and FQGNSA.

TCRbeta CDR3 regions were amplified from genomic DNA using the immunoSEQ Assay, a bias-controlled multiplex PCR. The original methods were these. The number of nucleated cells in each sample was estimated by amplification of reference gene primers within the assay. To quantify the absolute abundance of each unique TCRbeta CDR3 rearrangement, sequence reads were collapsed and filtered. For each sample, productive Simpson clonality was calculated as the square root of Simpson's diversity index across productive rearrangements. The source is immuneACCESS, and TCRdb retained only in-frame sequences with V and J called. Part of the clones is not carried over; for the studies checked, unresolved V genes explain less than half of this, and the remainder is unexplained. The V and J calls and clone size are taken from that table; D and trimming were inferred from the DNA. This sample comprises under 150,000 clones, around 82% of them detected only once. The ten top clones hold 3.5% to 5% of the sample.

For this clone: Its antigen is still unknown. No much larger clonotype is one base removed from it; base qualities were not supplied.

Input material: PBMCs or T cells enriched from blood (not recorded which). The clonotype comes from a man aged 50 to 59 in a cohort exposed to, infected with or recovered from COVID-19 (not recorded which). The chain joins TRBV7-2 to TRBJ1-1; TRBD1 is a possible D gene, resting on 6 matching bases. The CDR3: CASSLGTGSEAFF. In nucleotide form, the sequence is TGTGCCAGCAGCTTAGGCACAGGGAGTGAAGCTTTCTTT.